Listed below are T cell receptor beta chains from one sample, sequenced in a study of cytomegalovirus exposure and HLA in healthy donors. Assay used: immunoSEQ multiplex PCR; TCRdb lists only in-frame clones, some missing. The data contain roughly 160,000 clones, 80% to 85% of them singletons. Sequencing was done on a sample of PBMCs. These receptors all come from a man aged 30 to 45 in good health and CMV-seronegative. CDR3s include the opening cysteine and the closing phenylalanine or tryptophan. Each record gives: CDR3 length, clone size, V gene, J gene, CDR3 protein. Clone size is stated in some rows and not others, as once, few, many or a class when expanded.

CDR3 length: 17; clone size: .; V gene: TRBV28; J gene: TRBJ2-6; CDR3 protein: CASTSGQGTSGANVLTF
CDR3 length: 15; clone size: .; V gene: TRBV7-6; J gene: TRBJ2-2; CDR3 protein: CASSFRGLNTGELFF
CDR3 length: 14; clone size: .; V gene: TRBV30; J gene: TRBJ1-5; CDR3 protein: CAWSKDRGYQPQHF
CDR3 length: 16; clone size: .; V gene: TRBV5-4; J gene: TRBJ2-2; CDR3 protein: CASSNGLAGGSGELFF
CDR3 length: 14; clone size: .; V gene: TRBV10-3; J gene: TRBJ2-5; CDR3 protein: CAISERGGGETQYF
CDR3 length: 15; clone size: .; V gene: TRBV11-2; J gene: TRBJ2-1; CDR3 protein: CASSLSSGGFNEQFF
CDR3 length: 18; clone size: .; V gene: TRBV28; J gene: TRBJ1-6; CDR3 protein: CASSFPMTSALGNSPLHF
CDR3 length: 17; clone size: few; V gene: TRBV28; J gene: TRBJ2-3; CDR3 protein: CATVGSGDATSTDTQYF
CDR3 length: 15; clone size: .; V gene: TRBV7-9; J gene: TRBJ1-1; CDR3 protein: CATGKRRGLDTEAFF
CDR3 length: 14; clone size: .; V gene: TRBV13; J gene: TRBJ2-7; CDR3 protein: CASSLAGGPYEQYF
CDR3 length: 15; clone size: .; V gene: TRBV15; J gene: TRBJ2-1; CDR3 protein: CATSSGTGEYNEQFF